The next 15 T cell receptor beta chains were all read from a single sample in a study of blood T cell repertoires in COVID-19. Only in-frame clones appear in the TCRdb table, and some are missing; sequencing was by immunoSEQ multiplex PCR. The sample shows 150,000 to 200,000 clones, 85% to 90% of them seen only once. Material for sequencing was peripheral blood. Source of these receptors: a human donor in a cohort sampled during active COVID-19.

This chain joins TRBV19 and TRBJ2-2; 10 nucleotides agree with TRBD2. From germline, CDR1 is LNHDA and CDR2 SQIVND (reference sequence). Losses at the gene ends were 5 bases for V and 4 bases for J; bases not matched to a gene: 4. CDR3 length equals 15 residues. CDR3 DNA sequence: TGTGCCAGTAGTTTAGCGGGAGGAATCACCGGGGAGCTGTTTTTT. Amino acids: CASSLAGGITGELFF.

The genes are TRBV5-1 and TRBJ2-7, with 7 bases matching TRBD2. The CDR3 is made up of 16 amino acids. The ends lost 4 bases at V and 4 bases at J; junction bases unmatched: 14. The germline gives CDR1 SGHRS, CDR2 YFSETQ. CDR3 sequence reads: CASSQHGTGAGYEQYF. CDR3 nucleotide sequence: TGCGCCAGCAGCCAACATGGGACGGGAGCGGGGTACGAGCAGTACTTC. Complete variable domain (other parts from reference TRBV5-1 and TRBJ2-7): KAGVTQTPRYLIKTRGQQVTLSCSPISGHRSVSWYQQTPGQGLQFLFEYFSETQRNKGNFPGRFSGRQFSNSRSEMNVSTLELGDSALYLCASSQHGTGAGYEQYFGPGTRLTVT.

The gene calls are TRBV6-6 and TRBJ2-3; D remains ambiguous. With 8 bases removed from V and 0 bases from J, the gap between germline ends came to 15 bases. Germline values: CDR1 MNHNY, CDR2 SVGAGI (reference sequence). The CDR3 covers 15 residues. The CDR3 nucleotides read TGTGCCAGCTTTAAAAACACATTTAGCACAGATACGCAGTATTTT. The encoded protein is CASFKNTFSTDTQYF.

The rearrangement links TRBV27 to TRBJ2-7, with TRBD1 as a possible D gene (6 bases). The germline gives CDR1 MNHEY, CDR2 SMNVEV (reference sequence). The CDR3 contains 15 residues. V lost 4 bases and J 3 bases, leaving 16 bases between the germline ends. CDR3 nucleotide sequence: TGTGCCAGCAGTTCGCCCCGGGACAACTACTACGAGCAGTACTTC. This sequence encodes CASSSPRDNYYEQYF.

This sequence joins TRBV6-1 and TRBJ2-3, with 8 bases fitting TRBD2. Losses at the gene ends were 2 bases for V and 4 bases for J; bases not matched to a gene: 5. Per germline, CDR1 MNHNS and CDR2 SASEGT. The CDR3 consists of 15 residues. The CDR3, as DNA: TGTGCCAGCAGTGAATTCAGCGGGGGACCAGATACGCAGTATTTT. This codes for CASSEFSGGPDTQYF.

The gene calls are TRBV12-3 or TRBV12-4 and TRBJ1-2, with D perhaps matching TRBD1 (5 bases). Trimming took 4 bases from V and 0 from J, leaving 6 bases between them. CDR3 length: 13 amino acids. CDR3 bases: TGTGCCAGCAGTTCGGGGGCTAACTATGGCTACACCTTC. Translation: CASSSGANYGYTF.

This chain uses TRBV30 with TRBJ2-1; 10 bases align to TRBD2. The V and J ends lost 2 bases and 13 bases, in that order; junction bases with no gene match: 20. Germline CDR1 and CDR2: GTSNPN and SVGIG (reference sequence). There are 17 residues in the CDR3. The CDR3 nucleotides are TGTGCCTGGAGTCAGGGGTTTGGGGCTAGCGGGAGTATCCATCAGTTCTTC. This translates into CAWSQGFGASGSIHQFF. Full variable domain (rest looked up from reference TRBV30 and TRBJ2-1): SQTIHQWPATLVQPVGSPLSLECTVEGTSNPNLYWYRQAAGRGLQLLFYSVGIGQISSEVPQNLSASRPQDRQFILSSKKLLLSDSGFYLCAWSQGFGASGSIHQFFGPGTRLTVL.

The V and J genes are TRBV7-9 and TRBJ1-2; 8 nucleotides agree with TRBD1. CDR1 is SEHNR and CDR2 is FQNEAQ in the germline V gene (reference sequence). V dropped 3 bases and J dropped 7; count of bases not matched to a gene: 10. The CDR3 is 15 amino acids. CDR3 loop: CASSFQGALFRGYTF. Here the CDR3 DNA reads TGTGCCAGCAGCTTCCAGGGGGCCCTATTTCGTGGCTACACCTTC. The full variable domain, with the rest looked up from reference TRBV7-9 and TRBJ1-2, is DTGVSQNPRHKITKRGQNVTFRCDPISEHNRLYWYRQTLGQGPEFLTYFQNEAQLEKSRLLSDRFSAERPKGSFSTLEIQRTEQGDSAMYLCASSFQGALFRGYTFGSGTRLTVV.

Of note for this clone: Other DNA variants within this sample encode the same CDR3. J is TRBJ1-1 and V is TRBV5-1, with D perhaps matching TRBD1 (6 bases). The CDR3 extends over 14 amino acids. V lost 4 bases and J 2 bases, leaving 12 bases between the germline ends. Germline V gene sequence: CDR1 SGHRS, CDR2 YFSETQ. CDR3 nucleotides: TGCGCCAGCAGCAGCCGGACAGCAAACACTGAAGCTTTCTTT. This codes for CASSSRTANTEAFF.

V usage is TRBV9 and J usage is TRBJ2-7; D is unresolved. The CDR3 loop spans 14 amino acids. V was shortened by 0 bases and J by 7 bases, with 14 bases between the two germline ends. Germline V gene lookup returns CDR1 SGDLS and CDR2 YYNGEE. CDR3 amino acids: CASSVEVMASEQYF. The CDR3 DNA is TGTGCCAGCAGCGTAGAAGTCATGGCTTCGGAGCAGTACTTC.

This chain links TRBV9 with TRBJ1-1, with a weak D call TRBD1 (5 bases). Germline loops: CDR1 SGDLS, CDR2 YYNGEE. Deletions cut 0 bases from V and 11 bases from J, with 14 bases between. This CDR3 has 13 amino acids. This CDR3 reads CASSVGAGPVAFF. In nucleotides, the CDR3 is TGTGCCAGCAGCGTAGGGGCAGGGCCGGTCGCTTTCTTT.

This sequence joins TRBV5-1 and TRBJ2-1; 10 bases fit TRBD1. The germline CDR1 and CDR2 sequences are SGHRS and YFSETQ. This CDR3 is 14 amino acids long. J lost 6 bases, V lost 4 bases, and 4 bases had no gene match. The CDR3 region is CASSPGQGINEQFF. CDR3 DNA: TGCGCCAGCAGCCCGGGACAGGGGATCAATGAGCAGTTCTTC.

The chain links TRBV5-1 to TRBJ2-5; possible D gene TRBD1, 5 bases. The CDR3 length is 14 residues. The germline CDR1 and CDR2 sequences are SGHRS and YFSETQ. Between the trimmed V and J ends, which lost 4 bases and 1 base, there was a span of 11 bases. The CDR3, as DNA: TGCGCCAGCAGCCCCCAGGGCTTCCAAGAGACCCAGTACTTC. Protein product: CASSPQGFQETQYF.

V and J are TRBV9 and TRBJ1-2; weak D call: TRBD1 (6 bases). Trimming pared 0 bases from V and 8 bases from J, leaving 11 bases between. This CDR3 has 13 amino acids. Germline assignment: CDR1 SGDLS and CDR2 YYNGEE. The CDR3: CASSVGPGDGYTF. The CDR3 DNA is TGTGCCAGCAGCGTAGGCCCAGGGGACGGCTACACCTTC.

The V and J genes are TRBV2 and TRBJ2-1; a weak D match, TRBD2 (6 bases). The CDR3 runs to 15 residues. Germline CDR1 and CDR2: SNHLY and FYNNEI. Trimming left V 8 bases short and J 6 bases short, with 20 bases between. CDR3 in amino acids: CASAKWRAGANEQFF. The DNA of the CDR3 is TGTGCCAGCGCTAAATGGAGGGCCGGGGCCAATGAGCAGTTCTTC.